The present entry profiles one T cell receptor (beta chain) with its context. Its target is unknown. Repertoires were generated with immunoSEQ multiplex PCR, while TCRdb's copy carries only in-frame clones and drops some. The sample carries about 130,000 clones, roughly 85% recorded once. The sample originates from a study of T cell responses to AZD1222 COVID-19 vaccine. Study-wide results and limits: Among the donors, most were white British and more were female, and clonal diversity was possibly underestimated. Only a handful of AZD1222 recipients were seropositive at baseline. All repertoire sampling was performed exclusively after the peak T cell response.

The CDR3 runs 15 residues. V lost 4 bases, J lost 7 bases, and 20 bases lay in between. Germline V gives CDR1 SGHRS, CDR2 YFSETQ. This receptor was obtained from an adult who received the AZD1222 COVID-19 vaccine. Material: peripheral blood, obtained 28 days after the second AZD1222 dose. The chain combines TRBV5-1 with TRBJ1-1; D perhaps matches TRBD1 (6 bases). The CDR3 region has the DNA TGCGCCAGCAGCACAGGGTTCCAGGCGGCATATGAAGCTTTCTTT. Its protein product is CASSTGFQAAYEAFF. Full variable domain (missing parts from reference TRBV5-1 and TRBJ1-1): KAGVTQTPRYLIKTRGQQVTLSCSPISGHRSVSWYQQTPGQGLQFLFEYFSETQRNKGNFPGRFSGRQFSNSRSEMNVSTLELGDSALYLCASSTGFQAAYEAFFGQGTRLTVV.